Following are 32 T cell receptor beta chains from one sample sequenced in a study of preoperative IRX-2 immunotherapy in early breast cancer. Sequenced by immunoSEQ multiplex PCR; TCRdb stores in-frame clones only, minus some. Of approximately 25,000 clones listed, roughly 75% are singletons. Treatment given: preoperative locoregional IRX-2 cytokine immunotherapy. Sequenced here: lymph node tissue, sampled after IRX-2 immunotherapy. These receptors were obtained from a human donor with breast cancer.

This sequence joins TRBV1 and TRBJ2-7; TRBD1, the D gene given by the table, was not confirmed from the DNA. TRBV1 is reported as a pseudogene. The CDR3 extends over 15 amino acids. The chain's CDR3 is CASSQGQGTHYEQYF. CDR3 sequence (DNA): TGCGCCAGCAGCCAAGGGCAGGGGACCCACTACGAGCAGTACTTC.

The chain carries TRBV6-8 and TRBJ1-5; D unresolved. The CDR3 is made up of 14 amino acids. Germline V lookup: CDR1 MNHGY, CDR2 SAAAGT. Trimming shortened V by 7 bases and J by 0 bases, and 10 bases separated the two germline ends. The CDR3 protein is CASIQGYSNQPQHF. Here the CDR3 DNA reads TGTGCCAGCATCCAAGGGTATAGCAATCAGCCCCAGCATTTT.

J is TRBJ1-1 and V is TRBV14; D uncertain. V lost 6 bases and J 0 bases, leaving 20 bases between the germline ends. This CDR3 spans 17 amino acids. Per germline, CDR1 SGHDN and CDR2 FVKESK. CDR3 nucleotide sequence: TGTGCCAGCAGACCATTCCTAGGGCGGTCTATGAACACTGAAGCTTTCTTT. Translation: CASRPFLGRSMNTEAFF. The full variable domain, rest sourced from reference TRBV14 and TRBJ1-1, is EAGVTQFPSHSVIEKGQTVTLRCDPISGHDNLYWYRRVMGKEIKFLLHFVKESKQDESGMPNNRFLAERTGGTYSTLKVQPAELEDSGVYFCASRPFLGRSMNTEAFFGQGTRLTVV.

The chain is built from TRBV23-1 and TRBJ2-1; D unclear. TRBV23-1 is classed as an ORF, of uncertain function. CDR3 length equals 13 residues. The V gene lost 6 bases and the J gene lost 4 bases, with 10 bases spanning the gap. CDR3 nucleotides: TGCGCCAGCAGCCCCGGTGGGTACAATGAGCAGTTCTTC. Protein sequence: CASSPGGYNEQFF.

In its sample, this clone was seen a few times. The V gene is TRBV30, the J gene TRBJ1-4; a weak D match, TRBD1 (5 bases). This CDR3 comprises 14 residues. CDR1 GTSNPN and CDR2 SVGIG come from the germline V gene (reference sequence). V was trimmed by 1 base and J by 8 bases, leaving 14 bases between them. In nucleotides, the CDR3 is TGTGCCTGGAGTGAGACAGCCCTAGGGGAAAAACTGTTTTTT. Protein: CAWSETALGEKLFF.

CDR3 loop: CASSTGRRNTIYF. Here the CDR3 DNA reads TGTGCCAGCAGCACAGGGCGCAGGAACACCATATATTTT. This chain connects TRBV7-2 to TRBJ1-3; TRBD1 is a possible D gene (6 bases). CDR1 and CDR2 (germline): SGHTA, FQGNSA. The ends were cut back, 5 bases at V and 7 bases at J, with 12 bases in the middle. This CDR3 is 13 amino acids long.

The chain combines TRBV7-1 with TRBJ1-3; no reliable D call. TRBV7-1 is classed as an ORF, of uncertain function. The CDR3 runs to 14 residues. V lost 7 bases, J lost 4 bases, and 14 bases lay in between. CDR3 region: CASTPGGQGNTIYF. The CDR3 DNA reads TGTGCCAGCACCCCAGGAGGGCAGGGAAACACCATATATTTT.

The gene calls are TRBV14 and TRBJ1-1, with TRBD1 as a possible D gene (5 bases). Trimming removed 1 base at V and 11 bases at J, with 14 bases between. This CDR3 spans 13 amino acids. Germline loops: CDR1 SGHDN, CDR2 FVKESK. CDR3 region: CASSQVLAGLAFF. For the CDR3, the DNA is TGTGCCAGCAGCCAAGTCCTCGCAGGGCTGGCTTTCTTT.

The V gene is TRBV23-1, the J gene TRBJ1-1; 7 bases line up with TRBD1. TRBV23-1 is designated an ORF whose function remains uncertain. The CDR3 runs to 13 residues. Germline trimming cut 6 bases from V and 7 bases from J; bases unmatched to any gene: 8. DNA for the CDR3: TGCGCCAGCAGCTCCCTACAGGGGCATGAAGCTTTCTTT. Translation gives CASSSLQGHEAFF.

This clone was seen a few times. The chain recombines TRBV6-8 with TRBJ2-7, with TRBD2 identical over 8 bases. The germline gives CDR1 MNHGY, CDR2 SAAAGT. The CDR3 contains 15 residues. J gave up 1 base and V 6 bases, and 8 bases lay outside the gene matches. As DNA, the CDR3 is TGTGCCAGCAGCAACGGGGGGGTAAAATCCTACGAGCAGTACTTC. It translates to CASSNGGVKSYEQYF.

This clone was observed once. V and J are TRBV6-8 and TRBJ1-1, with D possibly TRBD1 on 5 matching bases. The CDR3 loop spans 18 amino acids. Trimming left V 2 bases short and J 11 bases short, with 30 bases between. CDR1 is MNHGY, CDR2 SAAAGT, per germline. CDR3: CASSYRKTTSFLGVGAFF. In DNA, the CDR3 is TGTGCCAGCAGTTACCGAAAGACAACAAGCTTTCTGGGGGTGGGGGCTTTCTTT.

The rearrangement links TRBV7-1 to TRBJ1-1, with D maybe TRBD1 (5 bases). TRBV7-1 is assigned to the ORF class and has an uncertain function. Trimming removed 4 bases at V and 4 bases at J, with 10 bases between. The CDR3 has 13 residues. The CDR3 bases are TGTGCCAGCAGCTTAGGGCAGGGCACTGAAGCTTTCTTT. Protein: CASSLGQGTEAFF.

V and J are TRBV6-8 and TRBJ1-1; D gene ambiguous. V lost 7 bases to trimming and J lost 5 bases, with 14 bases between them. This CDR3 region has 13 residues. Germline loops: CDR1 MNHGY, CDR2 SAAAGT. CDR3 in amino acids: CASTQRWGTEAFF. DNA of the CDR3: TGTGCCAGCACTCAAAGGTGGGGTACTGAAGCTTTCTTT.

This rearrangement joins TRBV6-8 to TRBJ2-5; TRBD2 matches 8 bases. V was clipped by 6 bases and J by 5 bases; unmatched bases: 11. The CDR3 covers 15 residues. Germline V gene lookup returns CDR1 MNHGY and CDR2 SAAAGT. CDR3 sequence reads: CASSQPGTRKETQYF. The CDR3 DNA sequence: TGTGCCAGCAGCCAGCCCGGGACTAGGAAGGAGACCCAGTACTTC.

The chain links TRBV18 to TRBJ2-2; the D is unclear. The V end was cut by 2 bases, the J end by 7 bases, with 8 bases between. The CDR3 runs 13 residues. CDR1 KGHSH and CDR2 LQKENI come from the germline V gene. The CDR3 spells CASSPITDGELFF. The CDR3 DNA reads TGTGCCAGCTCACCAATTACGGACGGGGAGCTGTTTTTT.

This CDR3 is CASSTQVMNTEAFF. For the CDR3, the DNA is TGTGCCAGCAGCACACAGGTGATGAACACTGAAGCTTTCTTT. V gene TRBV11-3 combines with J gene TRBJ1-1; possible D gene TRBD1, 5 bases. Trimming left V 5 bases short and J 0 bases short, with 10 bases between. The CDR3 spans 14 residues. Germline V lookup: CDR1 SGHNT, CDR2 YENEEA. The full variable domain, completed using reference TRBV11-3 and TRBJ1-1, is EAGVVQSPRYKIIEKKQPVAFWCNPISGHNTLYWYLQNLGQGPELLIRYENEEAVDDSQLPKDRFSAERLKGVDSTLKIQPAELGDSAVYLCASSTQVMNTEAFFGQGTRLTVV.

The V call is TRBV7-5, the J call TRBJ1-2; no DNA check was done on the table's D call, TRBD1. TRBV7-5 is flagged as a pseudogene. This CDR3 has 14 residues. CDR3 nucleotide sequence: TGTGCCAGCAGCCAGGGGAACTTGAACTATGGCTACACCTTC. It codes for CASSQGNLNYGYTF.

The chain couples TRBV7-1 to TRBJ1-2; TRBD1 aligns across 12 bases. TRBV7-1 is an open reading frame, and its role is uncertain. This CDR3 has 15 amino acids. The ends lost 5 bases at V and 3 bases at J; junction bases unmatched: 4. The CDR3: CASSPGTGGDYGYTF. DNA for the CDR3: TGTGCCAGCAGCCCGGGGACAGGGGGCGACTATGGCTACACCTTC.

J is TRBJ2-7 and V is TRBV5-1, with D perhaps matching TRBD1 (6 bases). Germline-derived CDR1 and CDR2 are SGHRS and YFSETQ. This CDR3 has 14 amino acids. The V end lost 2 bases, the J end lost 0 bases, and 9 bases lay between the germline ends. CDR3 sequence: CASSLSGVSYEQYF. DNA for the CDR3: TGCGCCAGCAGCTTATCAGGGGTCTCCTACGAGCAGTACTTC.

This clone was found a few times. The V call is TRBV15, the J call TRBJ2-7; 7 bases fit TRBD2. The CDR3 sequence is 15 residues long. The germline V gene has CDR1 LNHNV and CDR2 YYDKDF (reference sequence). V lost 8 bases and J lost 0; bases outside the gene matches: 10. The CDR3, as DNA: TGTGCCACCGGGAGTTGGGGGGGAAGCTCCTACGAGCAGTACTTC. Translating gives CATGSWGGSSYEQYF.

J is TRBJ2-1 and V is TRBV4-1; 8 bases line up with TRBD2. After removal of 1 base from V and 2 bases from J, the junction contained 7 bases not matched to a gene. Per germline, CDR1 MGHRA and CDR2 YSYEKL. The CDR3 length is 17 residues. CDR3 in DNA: TGCGCCAGCAGCCAAGGTTTAGCGGGAAGCACCTACAATGAGCAGTTCTTC. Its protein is CASSQGLAGSTYNEQFF.

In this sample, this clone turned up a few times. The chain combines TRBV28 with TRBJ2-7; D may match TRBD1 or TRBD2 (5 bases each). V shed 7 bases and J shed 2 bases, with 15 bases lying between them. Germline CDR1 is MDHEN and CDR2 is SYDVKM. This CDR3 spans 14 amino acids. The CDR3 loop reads CASKGTGLAYEQYF. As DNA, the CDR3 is TGTGCCAGCAAGGGGACCGGTCTAGCCTACGAGCAGTACTTC.

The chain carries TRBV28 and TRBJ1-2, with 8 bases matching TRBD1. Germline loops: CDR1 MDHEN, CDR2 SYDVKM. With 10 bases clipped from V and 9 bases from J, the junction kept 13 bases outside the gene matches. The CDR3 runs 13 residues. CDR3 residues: CATRTGPLLSYTF. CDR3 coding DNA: TGTGCCACTAGGACAGGGCCCTTGTTGAGCTACACCTTC.

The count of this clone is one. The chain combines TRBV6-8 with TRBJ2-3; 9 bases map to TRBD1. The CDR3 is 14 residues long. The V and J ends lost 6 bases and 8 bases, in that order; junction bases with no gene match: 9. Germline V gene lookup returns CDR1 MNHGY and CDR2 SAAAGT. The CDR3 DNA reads TGTGCCAGCAGGATCGATGGACAGGGGCGTACGCAGTATTTT. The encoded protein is CASRIDGQGRTQYF.

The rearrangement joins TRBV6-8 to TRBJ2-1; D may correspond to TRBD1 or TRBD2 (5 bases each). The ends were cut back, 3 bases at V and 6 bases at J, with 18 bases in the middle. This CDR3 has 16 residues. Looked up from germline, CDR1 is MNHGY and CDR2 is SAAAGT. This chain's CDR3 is CASSYLGTTPTNEQFF. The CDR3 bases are TGTGCCAGCAGTTATCTCGGGACGACACCAACCAATGAGCAGTTCTTC.

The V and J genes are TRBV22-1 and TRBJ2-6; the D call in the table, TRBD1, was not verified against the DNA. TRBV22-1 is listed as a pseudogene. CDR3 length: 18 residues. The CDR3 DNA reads TGTGCCAGCAGGCCCTTCTCGGGACAGCTAGCTGGGGCCAACGTCCTGACTTTC. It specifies CASRPFSGQLAGANVLTF.

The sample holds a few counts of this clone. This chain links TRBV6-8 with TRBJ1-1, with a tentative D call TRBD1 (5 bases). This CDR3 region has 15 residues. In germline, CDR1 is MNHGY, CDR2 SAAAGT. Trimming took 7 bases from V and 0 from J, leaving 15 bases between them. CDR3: CASIKDSPLNTEAFF. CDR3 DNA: TGTGCCAGCATCAAAGACAGCCCTCTGAACACTGAAGCTTTCTTT.

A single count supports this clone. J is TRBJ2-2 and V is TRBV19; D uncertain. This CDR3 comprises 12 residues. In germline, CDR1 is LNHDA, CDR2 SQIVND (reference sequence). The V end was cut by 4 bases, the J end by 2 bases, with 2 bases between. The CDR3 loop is CASSRNTGELFF. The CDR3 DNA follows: TGTGCCAGTAGTAGAAACACCGGGGAGCTGTTTTTT.

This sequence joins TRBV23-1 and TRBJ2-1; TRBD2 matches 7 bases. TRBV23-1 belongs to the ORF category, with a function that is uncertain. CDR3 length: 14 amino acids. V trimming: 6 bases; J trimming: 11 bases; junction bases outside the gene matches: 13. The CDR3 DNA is TGCGCCAGCAGCCTCGAACGGGACTACGGGAAGCAGTTCTTC. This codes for CASSLERDYGKQFF.

This CDR3 is CASSLEAAQETQYF. CDR3 nucleotides: TGCGCCAGCAGCTTGGAGGCTGCTCAAGAGACCCAGTACTTC. This chain joins TRBV5-1 and TRBJ2-5; D uncertain. Trimming removed 0 bases from V and 2 bases from J, with 8 bases in between. Germline V lookup: CDR1 SGHRS, CDR2 YFSETQ. The CDR3 contains 14 residues.

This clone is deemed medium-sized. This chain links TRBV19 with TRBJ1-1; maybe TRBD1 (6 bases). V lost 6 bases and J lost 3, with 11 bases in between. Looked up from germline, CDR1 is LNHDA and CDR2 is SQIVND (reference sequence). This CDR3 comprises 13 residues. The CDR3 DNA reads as TGTGCCAGTAGATGGACAGAGGACACTGAAGCTTTCTTT. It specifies CASRWTEDTEAFF.

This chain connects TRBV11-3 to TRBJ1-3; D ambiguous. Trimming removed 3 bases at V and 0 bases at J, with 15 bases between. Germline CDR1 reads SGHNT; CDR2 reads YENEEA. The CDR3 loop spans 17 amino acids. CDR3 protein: CASSFTLRVTSGNTIYF. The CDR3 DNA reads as TGTGCCAGCAGCTTTACTCTGAGGGTGACCTCTGGAAACACCATATATTTT.